This T cell receptor beta chain was profiled in a study of blood T cell repertoires in COVID-19. Background on the study: The study drew acute and convalescent COVID-19 samples from the United States, Italy and Spain. Nucleic acid was either cDNA or gDNA, and it came from T cells, B-cell-depleted T cells, or PBMCs.

This clone was seen at least ten times. In the original analysis: Estimation of nucleated cell counts was performed using reference gene primer amplification. Generated by immunoSEQ multiplex PCR, the TCRdb table keeps only in-frame clones and is missing some. From that table come the V and J calls and clone size; the DNA was used to work out D and trimming. The sample lists 150,000 to 180,000 clones; about 73% were seen once. CDR3 length equals 12 residues. Germline-derived CDR1 and CDR2 are SQVTM and ANQGSEA. Trimming took 6 bases from V and 5 from J; bases not matched to a gene: 1. The rearrangement links TRBV29-1 to TRBJ1-6, with 7 positions matching TRBD1. This clonotype originated in a man older than 75 with acute or convalescent COVID-19. The sequenced sample consisted of peripheral blood. The CDR3 spells CSVRGDNSPLHF. CDR3 in DNA: TGCAGCGTCAGGGGGGATAATTCACCCCTCCACTTT.